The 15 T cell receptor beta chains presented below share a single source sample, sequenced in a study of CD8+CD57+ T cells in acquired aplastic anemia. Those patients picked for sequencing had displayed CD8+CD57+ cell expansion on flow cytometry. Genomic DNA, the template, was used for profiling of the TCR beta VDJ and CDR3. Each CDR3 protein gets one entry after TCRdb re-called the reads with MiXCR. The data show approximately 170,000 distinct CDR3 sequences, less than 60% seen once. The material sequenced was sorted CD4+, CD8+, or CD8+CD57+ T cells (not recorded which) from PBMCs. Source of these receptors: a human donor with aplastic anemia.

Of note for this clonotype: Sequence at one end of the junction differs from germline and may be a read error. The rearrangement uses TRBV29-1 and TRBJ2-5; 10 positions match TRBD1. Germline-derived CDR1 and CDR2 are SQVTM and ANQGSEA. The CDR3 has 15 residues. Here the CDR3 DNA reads TGCGGCGTTATTATGGGACAGGGGTGGGTGGAGACCCAGTACTTC. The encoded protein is CGVIMGQGWVETQYF.

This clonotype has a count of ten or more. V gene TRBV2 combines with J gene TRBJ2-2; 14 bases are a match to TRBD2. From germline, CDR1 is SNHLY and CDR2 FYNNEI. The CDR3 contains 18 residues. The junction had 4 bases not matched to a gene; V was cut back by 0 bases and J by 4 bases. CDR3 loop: CASSEAGLAGGSTGELFF. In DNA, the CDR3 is TGTGCCAGCAGTGAAGCAGGACTAGCGGGAGGCTCCACCGGGGAGCTGTTTTTT.

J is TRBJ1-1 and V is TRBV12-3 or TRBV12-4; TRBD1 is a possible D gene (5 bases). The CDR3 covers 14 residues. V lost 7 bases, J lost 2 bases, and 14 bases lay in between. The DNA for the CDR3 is TGTGCCAGCACCCGAGGGGCCATTAACACTGAAGCTTTCTTT. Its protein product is CASTRGAINTEAFF.

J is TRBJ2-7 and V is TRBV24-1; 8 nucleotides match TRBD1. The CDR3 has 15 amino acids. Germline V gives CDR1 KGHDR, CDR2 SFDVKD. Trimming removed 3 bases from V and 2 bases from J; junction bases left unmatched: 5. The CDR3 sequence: CATSDPGTGAYEQYF. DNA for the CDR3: TGTGCCACCAGTGATCCCGGGACAGGTGCCTACGAGCAGTACTTC.

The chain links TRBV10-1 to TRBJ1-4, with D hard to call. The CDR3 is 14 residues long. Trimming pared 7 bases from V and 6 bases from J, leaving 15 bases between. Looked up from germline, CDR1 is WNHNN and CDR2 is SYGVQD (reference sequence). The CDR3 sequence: CASTRPFRDEKLFF. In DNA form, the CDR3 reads TGCGCCAGCACCAGACCTTTCCGCGATGAAAAACTGTTTTTT.

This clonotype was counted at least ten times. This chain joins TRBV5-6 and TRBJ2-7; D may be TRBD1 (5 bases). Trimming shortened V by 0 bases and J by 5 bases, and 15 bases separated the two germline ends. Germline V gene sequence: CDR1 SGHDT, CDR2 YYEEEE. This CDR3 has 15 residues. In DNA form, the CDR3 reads TGTGCCAGCAGCTTGGGACCCAGGGCTAACGACGAGCAGTACTTC. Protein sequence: CASSLGPRANDEQYF.

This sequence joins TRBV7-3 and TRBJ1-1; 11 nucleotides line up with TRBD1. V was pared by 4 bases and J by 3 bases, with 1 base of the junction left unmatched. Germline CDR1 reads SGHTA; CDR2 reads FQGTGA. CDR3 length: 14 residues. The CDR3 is CASSSDRGHTEAFF. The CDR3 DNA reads TGTGCCAGCAGCTCGGACAGGGGGCACACTGAAGCTTTCTTT.

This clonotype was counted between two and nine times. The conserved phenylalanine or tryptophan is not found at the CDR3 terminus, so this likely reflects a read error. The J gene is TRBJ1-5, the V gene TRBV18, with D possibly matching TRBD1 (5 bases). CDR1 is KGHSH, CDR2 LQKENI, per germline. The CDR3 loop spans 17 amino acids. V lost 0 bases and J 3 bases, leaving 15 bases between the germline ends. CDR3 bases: TGTGCCAGCTCACCACCAGGGTCGGCAGGGCACAATCAGCCCCAGCATCTT. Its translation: CASSPPGSAGHNQPQHL.

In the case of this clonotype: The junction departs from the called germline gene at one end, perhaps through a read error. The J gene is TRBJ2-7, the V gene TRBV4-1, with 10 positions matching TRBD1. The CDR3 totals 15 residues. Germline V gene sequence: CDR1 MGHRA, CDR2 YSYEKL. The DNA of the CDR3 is TGTGCCAGCAGCCAGGGCCCGGACAGGGGGGACGAGCAGTACTTC. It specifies CASSQGPDRGDEQYF.

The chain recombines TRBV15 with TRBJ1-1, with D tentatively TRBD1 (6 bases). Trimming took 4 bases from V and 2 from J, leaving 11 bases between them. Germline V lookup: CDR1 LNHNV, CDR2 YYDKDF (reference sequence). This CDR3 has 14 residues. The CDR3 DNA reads TGTGCCACCAGCATGGACAGCGTAAACACTGAAGCTTTCTTT. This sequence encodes CATSMDSVNTEAFF.

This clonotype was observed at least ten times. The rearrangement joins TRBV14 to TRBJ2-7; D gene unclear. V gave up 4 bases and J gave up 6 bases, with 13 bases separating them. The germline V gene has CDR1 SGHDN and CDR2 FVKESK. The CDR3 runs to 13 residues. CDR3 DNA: TGTGCCAGCAGCCCCGGTGAGGCCGGCGAGCAGTACTTC. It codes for CASSPGEAGEQYF.

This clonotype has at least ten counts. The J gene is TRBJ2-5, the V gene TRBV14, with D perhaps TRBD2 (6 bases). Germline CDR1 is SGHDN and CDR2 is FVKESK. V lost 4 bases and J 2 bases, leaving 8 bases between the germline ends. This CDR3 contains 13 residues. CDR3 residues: CASSRGLQETQYF. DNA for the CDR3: TGTGCCAGCAGCCGGGGACTTCAAGAGACCCAGTACTTC. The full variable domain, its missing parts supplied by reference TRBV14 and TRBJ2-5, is EAGVTQFPSHSVIEKGQTVTLRCDPISGHDNLYWYRRVMGKEIKFLLHFVKESKQDESGMPNNRFLAERTGGTYSTLKVQPAELEDSGVYFCASSRGLQETQYFGPGTRLLVL.

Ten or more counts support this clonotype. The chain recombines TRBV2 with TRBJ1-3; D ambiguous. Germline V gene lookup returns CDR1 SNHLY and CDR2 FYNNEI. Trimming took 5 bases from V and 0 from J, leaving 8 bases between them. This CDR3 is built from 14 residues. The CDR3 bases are TGTGCCAGCAGTCCCTCCTTCTCTGGAAACACCATATATTTT. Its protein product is CASSPSFSGNTIYF.

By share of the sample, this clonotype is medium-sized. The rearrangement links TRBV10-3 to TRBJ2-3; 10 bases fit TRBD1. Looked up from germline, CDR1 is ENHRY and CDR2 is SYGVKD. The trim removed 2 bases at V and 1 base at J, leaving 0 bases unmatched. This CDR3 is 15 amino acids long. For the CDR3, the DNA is TGTGCCATCAGTGAGGGACAGGGGGGCACAGATACGCAGTATTTT. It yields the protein CAISEGQGGTDTQYF.

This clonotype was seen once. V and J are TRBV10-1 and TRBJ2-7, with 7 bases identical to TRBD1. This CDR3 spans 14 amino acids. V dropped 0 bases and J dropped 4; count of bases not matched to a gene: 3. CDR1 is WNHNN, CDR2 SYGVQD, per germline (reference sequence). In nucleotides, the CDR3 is TGCGCCAGCAGTGAGTCGGGACAGCTTTACGAGCAGTACTTC. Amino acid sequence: CASSESGQLYEQYF.